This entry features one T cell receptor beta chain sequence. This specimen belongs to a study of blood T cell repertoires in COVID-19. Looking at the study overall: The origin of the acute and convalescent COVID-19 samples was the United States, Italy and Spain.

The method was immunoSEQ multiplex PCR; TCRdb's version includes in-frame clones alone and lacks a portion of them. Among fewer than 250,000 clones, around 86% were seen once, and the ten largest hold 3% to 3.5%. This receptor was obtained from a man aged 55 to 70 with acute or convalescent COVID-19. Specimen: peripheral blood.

The CDR3 reads CASSLGQGAVSEQYF. CDR3 nucleotides: TGCGCCAGCAGCTTGGGTCAGGGGGCAGTTTCCGAGCAGTACTTC. The chain employs TRBV5-1 and TRBJ2-7, with 8 bases lining up with TRBD1. CDR1 is SGHRS and CDR2 is YFSETQ in the germline V gene. The V gene end was trimmed by 0 bases and the J gene end by 6 bases; junction bases not matched to a gene: 8. The CDR3 sequence is 15 residues long.